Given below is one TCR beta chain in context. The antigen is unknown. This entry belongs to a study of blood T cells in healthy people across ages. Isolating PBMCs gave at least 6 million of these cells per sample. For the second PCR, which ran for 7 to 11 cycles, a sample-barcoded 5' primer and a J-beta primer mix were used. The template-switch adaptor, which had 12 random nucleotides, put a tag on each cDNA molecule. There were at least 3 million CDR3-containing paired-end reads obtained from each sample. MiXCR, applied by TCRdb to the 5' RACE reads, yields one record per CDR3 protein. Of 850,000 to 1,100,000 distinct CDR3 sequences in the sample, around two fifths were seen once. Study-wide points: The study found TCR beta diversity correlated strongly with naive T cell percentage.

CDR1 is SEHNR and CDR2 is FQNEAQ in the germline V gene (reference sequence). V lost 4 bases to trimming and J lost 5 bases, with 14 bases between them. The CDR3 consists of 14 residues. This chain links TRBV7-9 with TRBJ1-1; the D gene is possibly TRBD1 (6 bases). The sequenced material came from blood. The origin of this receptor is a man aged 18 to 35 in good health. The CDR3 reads CASSSGQFGTEAFF. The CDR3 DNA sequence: TGTGCCAGCAGCTCTGGACAGTTTGGGACTGAAGCTTTCTTT.